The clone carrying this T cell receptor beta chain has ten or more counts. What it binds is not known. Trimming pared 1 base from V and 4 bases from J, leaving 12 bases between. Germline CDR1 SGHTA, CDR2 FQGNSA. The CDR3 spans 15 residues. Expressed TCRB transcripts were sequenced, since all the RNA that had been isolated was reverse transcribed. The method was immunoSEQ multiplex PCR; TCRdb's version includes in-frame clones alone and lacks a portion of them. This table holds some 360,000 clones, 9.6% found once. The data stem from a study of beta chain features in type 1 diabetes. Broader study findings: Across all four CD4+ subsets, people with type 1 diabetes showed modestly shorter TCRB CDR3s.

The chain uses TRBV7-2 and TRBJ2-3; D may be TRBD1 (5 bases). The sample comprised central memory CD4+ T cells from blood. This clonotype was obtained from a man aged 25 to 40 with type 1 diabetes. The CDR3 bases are TGTGCCAGCAGCTTAGGAGGCCCCAGGGCAGATACGCAGTATTTT. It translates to CASSLGGPRADTQYF. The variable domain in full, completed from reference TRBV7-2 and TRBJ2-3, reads GAGVSQSPSNKVTEKGKDVELRCDPISGHTALYWYRQSLGQGLEFLIYFQGNSAPDKSGLPSDRFSAERTGGSVSTLTIQRTQQEDSAVYLCASSLGGPRADTQYFGPGTRLTVL.